The 7 T cell receptor beta chains below come from one sample, sequenced in a study of blood T cell repertoires in COVID-19. Libraries were prepared by immunoSEQ multiplex PCR; TCRdb keeps only in-frame clonotypes and omits some of them. The sample lists about 170,000 clones; around 84% were seen once. The sample consisted of peripheral blood. The receptors originated from a man aged 45-65 years with active or convalescent COVID-19.

The chain links TRBV30 to TRBJ2-7, with 7 bases identical to TRBD1. Germline loops: CDR1 GTSNPN, CDR2 SVGIG (reference sequence). The CDR3 loop spans 12 amino acids. The trim removed 5 bases at V and 3 bases at J, leaving 4 bases unmatched. CDR3 loop: CAWGDSRYEQYF. In DNA form, the CDR3 reads TGTGCCTGGGGGGACAGCCGCTACGAGCAGTACTTC.

Concerning this clone: The same CDR3 also results from other DNA sequences found in this sample. The genes are TRBV4-3 and TRBJ2-5; possibly TRBD2 for D (6 bases). The germline V gene has CDR1 LGHNA and CDR2 YSLEER. V was cut by 0 bases and J by 5 bases, with 7 bases left in between. This CDR3 has 13 amino acids. The CDR3 DNA reads as TGCGCCAGCAGCCAAGATCGGGAGGAGACCCAGTACTTC. Protein product: CASSQDREETQYF.

The CDR3 loop reads CASSLDIQGSRYGYTF. CDR3 DNA: TGTGCCAGCAGCTTGGACATACAGGGGAGTCGGTATGGCTACACCTTC. The rearrangement links TRBV5-8 to TRBJ1-2; TRBD1 aligns across 7 bases. CDR3 size: 16 residues. CDR1 and CDR2 (germline): SGHTS, YDEGEE. V was pared by 0 bases and J by 5 bases, with 10 bases of the junction left unmatched.

The J gene is TRBJ1-1, the V gene TRBV6-4; D is possibly TRBD1 (5 bases). The CDR3 is 13 residues long. The V gene's germline CDR1 is MRHNA and CDR2 SNTAGT. V shed 5 bases and J shed 4 bases, with 11 bases lying between them. The CDR3 bases are TGTGCCAGCAGTCTCGACAGTTCCACTGAAGCTTTCTTT. Translating it yields CASSLDSSTEAFF.

This rearrangement joins TRBV5-5 to TRBJ2-7, with D possibly matching TRBD2 (6 bases). Trimming stripped 1 base from V and 0 bases from J, with 14 bases between. The CDR3 extends over 16 amino acids. Germline assignment: CDR1 SGHKS and CDR2 YYEKEE (reference sequence). The DNA for the CDR3 is TGTGCCAGCAGCTTGTGGGGTGGAGGGACCTCCTACGAGCAGTACTTC. Translation: CASSLWGGGTSYEQYF.

As regards this clone: Other DNA sequences in the sample encode the same CDR3. The V and J genes are TRBV6-5 and TRBJ2-7, with TRBD2 as a possible D gene (5 bases). CDR3 length equals 13 residues. Germline CDR1 is MNHEY and CDR2 is SVGAGI. Trimming took off 2 bases at V and 6 bases at J, with 11 bases between the two ends. CDR3 sequence (DNA): TGTGCCAGCAGTTACAGAGGGCCCGGCGAGCAGTACTTC. It encodes CASSYRGPGEQYF.

The CDR3 reads CASSWELNQPQHF. The CDR3 DNA is TGTGCCAGCAGCTGGGAGCTTAATCAGCCCCAGCATTTT. The chain has TRBV7-2 and TRBJ1-5; no definite D call. Germline V lookup: CDR1 SGHTA, CDR2 FQGNSA. With 4 bases removed from V and 4 bases from J, the gap between germline ends came to 8 bases. The CDR3 is 13 residues long. Complete variable domain (other parts from reference TRBV7-2 and TRBJ1-5): GAGVSQSPSNKVTEKGKDVELRCDPISGHTALYWYRQSLGQGLEFLIYFQGNSAPDKSGLPSDRFSAERTGGSVSTLTIQRTQQEDSAVYLCASSWELNQPQHFGDGTRLSIL.